The source of this T cell receptor (beta chain) is a study of blood T cell repertoires in COVID-19. The overall study: T cells, B-cell-depleted T cells, or PBMCs provided the cDNA or gDNA that served as material.

The assay was immunoSEQ multiplex PCR, and TCRdb's table has in-frame clones only and misses some. This table has nearly 250,000 clones, about 82% appearing once. Germline assignment: CDR1 KGHSH and CDR2 LQKENI. Trimming pared 2 bases from V and 0 bases from J, leaving 7 bases between. CDR3 length: 14 amino acids. Symptom resolution, clearance, or two negative PCRs marked donors in Cohort 3 as recovered. The TCR was taken from a woman between 45 and 60 years old who had recovered from COVID-19. This rearrangement joins TRBV18 to TRBJ1-1; D perhaps matches TRBD1 (5 bases). The sequenced sample consisted of PBMCs or T cells enriched from blood (not recorded which). The CDR3 sequence: CASSPGAMNTEAFF. The CDR3 coding sequence is TGTGCCAGCTCACCAGGGGCCATGAACACTGAAGCTTTCTTT.